Listed below are T cell receptor beta chains from one sample, sequenced in a study of CD8 T cells in Susac syndrome. TCRdb processed the immunoSEQ multiplex PCR reads anew with MiXCR; each CDR3 protein has one entry. The sample yields under 200,000 distinct CDR3 sequences, roughly 95% seen once. Sequencing was carried out using CD8+ T cells from PBMCs. These receptors all come from a human donor with multiple sclerosis. Both conserved end residues are part of each CDR3. The order of the fields is CDR3 protein, V gene, J gene, clone size. Some rows have no size entry. The others give once, few or many, or a class for an expanded clone.

CDR3aa: CASSPLGRGHSYEQYF
v_gene: TRBV18
j_gene: TRBJ2-7
abundance: -

CDR3aa: CASRTSSSYEQYF
v_gene: TRBV27
j_gene: TRBJ2-7
abundance: -

CDR3aa: CAWKAGGLDEQFF
v_gene: TRBV30
j_gene: TRBJ2-1
abundance: -

CDR3aa: CASSPRGQGNEQFF
v_gene: TRBV27
j_gene: TRBJ2-1
abundance: -

CDR3aa: CASSEAGRAYNEQFF
v_gene: TRBV7-9
j_gene: TRBJ2-1
abundance: -

CDR3aa: CSVPERRAMNTEAFF
v_gene: TRBV29-1
j_gene: TRBJ1-1
abundance: -

CDR3aa: CSARVSGGFTDTQYF
v_gene: TRBV20-1
j_gene: TRBJ2-3
abundance: -

CDR3aa: CSARTRTAQETQYF
v_gene: TRBV20-1
j_gene: TRBJ2-5
abundance: -

CDR3aa: CASSQTGVSYEQYF
v_gene: TRBV5-6
j_gene: TRBJ2-7
abundance: once

CDR3aa: CASSWTADTEAFF
v_gene: TRBV9
j_gene: TRBJ1-1
abundance: -

CDR3aa: CSVVTGGEQFF
v_gene: TRBV29-1
j_gene: TRBJ2-1
abundance: -

CDR3aa: CSARGYGSGGYEQYF
v_gene: TRBV20-1
j_gene: TRBJ2-7
abundance: -

CDR3aa: CSVTGTETYEQYF
v_gene: TRBV29-1
j_gene: TRBJ2-7
abundance: once

CDR3aa: CSVEWRLAGEQFF
v_gene: TRBV29-1
j_gene: TRBJ2-1
abundance: -

CDR3aa: CASTHTTENYGYTF
v_gene: TRBV4-1
j_gene: TRBJ1-2
abundance: -

CDR3aa: CASSVGQDRSYEQYF
v_gene: TRBV9
j_gene: TRBJ2-7
abundance: -

CDR3aa: CASSMQGRNEQFF
v_gene: TRBV19
j_gene: TRBJ2-1
abundance: -

CDR3aa: CASGPGREAFF
v_gene: TRBV5-5
j_gene: TRBJ1-1
abundance: -

CDR3aa: CASSFLAFEQYF
v_gene: TRBV12-3/TRBV12-4
j_gene: TRBJ2-7
abundance: once

CDR3aa: CASSLHIYEQYF
v_gene: TRBV28
j_gene: TRBJ2-7
abundance: -

CDR3aa: CASSPGSGPHGYTF
v_gene: TRBV14
j_gene: TRBJ1-2
abundance: -

CDR3aa: CASRPSGGNQPQHF
v_gene: TRBV7-9
j_gene: TRBJ1-5
abundance: -

CDR3aa: CASSPLAGVTGELFF
v_gene: TRBV5-1
j_gene: TRBJ2-2
abundance: -

CDR3aa: CASSFAEYQETQYF
v_gene: TRBV12-3/TRBV12-4
j_gene: TRBJ2-5
abundance: -

CDR3aa: CATSRDRRSGELFF
v_gene: TRBV15
j_gene: TRBJ2-2
abundance: -

CDR3aa: CASSQDWISYNEQFF
v_gene: TRBV4-1
j_gene: TRBJ2-1
abundance: -

CDR3aa: CASSGDGYTF
v_gene: TRBV25-1
j_gene: TRBJ1-2
abundance: -

CDR3aa: CASSQGTGFSISNQPQHF
v_gene: TRBV4-1
j_gene: TRBJ1-5
abundance: -

CDR3aa: CASSKRPGTSVDTQYF
v_gene: TRBV5-1
j_gene: TRBJ2-3
abundance: once

CDR3aa: CSVEDPGRVQETQYF
v_gene: TRBV29-1
j_gene: TRBJ2-5
abundance: -

CDR3aa: CASSLDSLQSMNIQYF
v_gene: TRBV5-1
j_gene: TRBJ2-4
abundance: -

CDR3aa: CSVGASTEAFF
v_gene: TRBV29-1
j_gene: TRBJ1-1
abundance: once

CDR3aa: CASSPDSSRVPYPSNTEAFF
v_gene: TRBV11-2
j_gene: TRBJ1-1
abundance: -

CDR3aa: CASSPGQELSYEQYF
v_gene: TRBV7-9
j_gene: TRBJ2-7
abundance: -

CDR3aa: CASSQEFWRGFTDTQYF
v_gene: TRBV3-1
j_gene: TRBJ2-3
abundance: -

CDR3aa: CASSYSNYTGTHEQYF
v_gene: TRBV6-5
j_gene: TRBJ2-7
abundance: -

CDR3aa: CSVEAGTGVHEQYF
v_gene: TRBV29-1
j_gene: TRBJ2-7
abundance: once

CDR3aa: CASGKDLVF
v_gene: TRBV9
j_gene: TRBJ2-5
abundance: -

CDR3aa: CASSYSGQTYGYTF
v_gene: TRBV6-2/TRBV6-3
j_gene: TRBJ1-2
abundance: -

CDR3aa: CATSVTDRASEQFF
v_gene: TRBV24-1
j_gene: TRBJ2-1
abundance: -

CDR3aa: CASSPSFGGASNEQFF
v_gene: TRBV18
j_gene: TRBJ2-1
abundance: -

CDR3aa: CATSRGAGNYEQYF
v_gene: TRBV15
j_gene: TRBJ2-7
abundance: few

CDR3aa: CASSVGGINEQFF
v_gene: TRBV18
j_gene: TRBJ2-1
abundance: once

CDR3aa: CASMAPDYTDTQYF
v_gene: TRBV19
j_gene: TRBJ2-3
abundance: -

CDR3aa: CASTAPGQESYEQYF
v_gene: TRBV7-9
j_gene: TRBJ2-7
abundance: -

CDR3aa: CASRTGGSYEQYF
v_gene: TRBV27
j_gene: TRBJ2-7
abundance: -

CDR3aa: CASSAGQGSNYGYTF
v_gene: TRBV9
j_gene: TRBJ1-2
abundance: -

CDR3aa: CASSPNSGPGTDTQYF
v_gene: TRBV6-1
j_gene: TRBJ2-3
abundance: -

CDR3aa: CSVNLDRDRTGGYTF
v_gene: TRBV29-1
j_gene: TRBJ1-2
abundance: -

CDR3aa: CASSLPTTRGAHEQYF
v_gene: TRBV7-9
j_gene: TRBJ2-7
abundance: -

CDR3aa: CSVEGAGYGYTF
v_gene: TRBV29-1
j_gene: TRBJ1-2
abundance: -

CDR3aa: CATRVRNEAFF
v_gene: TRBV15
j_gene: TRBJ1-1
abundance: -

CDR3aa: CAPGVGEIYGYTF
v_gene: TRBV23-1
j_gene: TRBJ1-2
abundance: -

CDR3aa: CSARKVGHDTQYF
v_gene: TRBV20-1
j_gene: TRBJ2-3
abundance: -

CDR3aa: CSASSYLAESTDTQYF
v_gene: TRBV20-1
j_gene: TRBJ2-3
abundance: once

CDR3aa: CSALTYRGPSNQPQHF
v_gene: TRBV20-1
j_gene: TRBJ1-5
abundance: -

CDR3aa: CASSTQTTDTQYF
v_gene: TRBV27
j_gene: TRBJ2-3
abundance: -

CDR3aa: CASSSPRYQETQYF
v_gene: TRBV12-3/TRBV12-4
j_gene: TRBJ2-5
abundance: -

CDR3aa: CASSQRTGNTEAFF
v_gene: TRBV3-1
j_gene: TRBJ1-1
abundance: -

CDR3aa: CASSLYPQRGGETQYF
v_gene: TRBV11-2
j_gene: TRBJ2-5
abundance: -